This T cell receptor beta chain is from a study of shared clonotypes between healthy human individuals. The CDR3 has 16 amino acids. Germline V CDR1 and CDR2: SGHNT, YYREEE (reference sequence). Trimming removed 4 bases from V and 4 bases from J; junction bases left unmatched: 9. The assay used deep level. The repertoire was sequenced with immunoSEQ multiplex PCR; TCRdb's copy has only in-frame clones and lacks some. The table has some 470,000 clones, 76% seen once; the top ten hold under 15%. The material sequenced was PBMCs. The genes are TRBV5-4 and TRBJ2-5, with 11 bases that match TRBD1. This sequence was found in a woman in her thirties or forties in good health. Some clones in this sample may be carry-over from other donors' samples. As DNA, the CDR3 is TGTGCCAGCAGCCCCTCGGGACAGGGGGGAATAGAGACCCAGTACTTC. This translates into CASSPSGQGGIETQYF. The entire variable domain, with the rest obtained from reference TRBV5-4 and TRBJ2-5, is as follows: ETGVTQSPTHLIKTRGQQVTLRCSSQSGHNTVSWYQQALGQGPQFIFQYYREEENGRGNFPPRFSGLQFPNYSSELNVNALELDDSALYLCASSPSGQGGIETQYFGPGTRLLVL.